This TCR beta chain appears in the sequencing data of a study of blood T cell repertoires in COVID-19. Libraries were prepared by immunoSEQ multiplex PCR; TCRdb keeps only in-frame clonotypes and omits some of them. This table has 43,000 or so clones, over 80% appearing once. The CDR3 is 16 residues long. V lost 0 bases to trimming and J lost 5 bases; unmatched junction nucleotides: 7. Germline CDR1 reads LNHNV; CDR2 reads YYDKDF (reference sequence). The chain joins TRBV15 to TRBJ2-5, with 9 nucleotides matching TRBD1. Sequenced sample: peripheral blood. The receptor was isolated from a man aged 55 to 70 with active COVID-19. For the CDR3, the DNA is TGTGCCACCAGCAGAGATGTAGGACAGGGGAGGGAGACCCAGTACTTC. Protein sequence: CATSRDVGQGRETQYF.